This T cell receptor (beta chain) derives from a study of T cells after yellow fever vaccination. About this clonotype: Antigen: not known.

TCRdb reprocessed the 5' RACE reads with MiXCR, giving one entry per CDR3 protein. The sample records roughly 300,000 distinct CDR3 sequences, 6.5% to 8.5% being singletons. The CDR3 contains 16 residues. Germline V gene sequence: CDR1 SGHRS, CDR2 YFSETQ. V lost 0 bases, J lost 6 bases, and 15 bases lay in between. Findings and limits, study-wide: CD4 and CD8 compartments shared a small share of clonotypes, likely from convergent recombination.

This sequence was found in a man aged 18 to 30 who received the YFV17D yellow fever vaccine. The gene calls are TRBV5-1 and TRBJ2-2; tentatively, D is TRBD1 (5 bases). This specimen consisted of PBMCs, obtained roughly 45 days after the first yellow fever vaccination. CDR3 amino acids: CASSLAQGDFSGELFF. In DNA, the CDR3 is TGCGCCAGCAGCTTGGCGCAGGGCGATTTCTCCGGGGAGCTGTTTTTT.